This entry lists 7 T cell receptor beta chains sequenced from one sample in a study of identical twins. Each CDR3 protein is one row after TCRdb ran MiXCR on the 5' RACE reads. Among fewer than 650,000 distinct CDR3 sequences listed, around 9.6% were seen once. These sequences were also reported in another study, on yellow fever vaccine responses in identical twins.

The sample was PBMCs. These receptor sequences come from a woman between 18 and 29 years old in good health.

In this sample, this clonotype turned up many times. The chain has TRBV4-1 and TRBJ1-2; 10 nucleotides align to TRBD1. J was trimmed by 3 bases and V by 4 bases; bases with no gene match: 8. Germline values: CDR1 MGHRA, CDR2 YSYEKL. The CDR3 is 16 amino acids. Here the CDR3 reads CASSRTGQGNHYGYTF. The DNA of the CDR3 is TGCGCCAGCAGCCGAACGGGACAGGGGAACCACTATGGCTACACCTTC.

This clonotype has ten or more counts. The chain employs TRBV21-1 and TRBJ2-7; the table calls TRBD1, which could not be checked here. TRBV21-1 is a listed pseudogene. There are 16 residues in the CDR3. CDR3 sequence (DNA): TGTGCCAGCAGCAAAACGGGACAGGCCAAATCCTACGAGCAGTACTTC. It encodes CASSKTGQAKSYEQYF.

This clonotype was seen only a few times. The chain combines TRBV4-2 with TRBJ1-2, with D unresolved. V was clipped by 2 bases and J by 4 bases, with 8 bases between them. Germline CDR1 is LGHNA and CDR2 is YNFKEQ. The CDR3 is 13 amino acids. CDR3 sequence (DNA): TGTGCCAGCAGCCAACGGGTGGGCTATGGCTACACCTTC. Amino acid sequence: CASSQRVGYGYTF.

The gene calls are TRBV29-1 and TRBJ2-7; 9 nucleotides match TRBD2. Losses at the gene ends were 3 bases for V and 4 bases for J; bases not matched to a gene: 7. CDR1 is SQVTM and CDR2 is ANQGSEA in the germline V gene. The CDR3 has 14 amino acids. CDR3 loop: CSVDVAGVGYEQYF. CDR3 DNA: TGCAGCGTTGATGTAGCGGGAGTGGGATACGAGCAGTACTTC.

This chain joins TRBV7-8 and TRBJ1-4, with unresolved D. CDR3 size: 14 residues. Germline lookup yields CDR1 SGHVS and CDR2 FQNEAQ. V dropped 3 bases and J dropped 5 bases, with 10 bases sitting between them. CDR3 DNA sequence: TGTGCCAGCAGCTTGAGGACTTCAAATGAAAAACTGTTTTTT. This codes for CASSLRTSNEKLFF.

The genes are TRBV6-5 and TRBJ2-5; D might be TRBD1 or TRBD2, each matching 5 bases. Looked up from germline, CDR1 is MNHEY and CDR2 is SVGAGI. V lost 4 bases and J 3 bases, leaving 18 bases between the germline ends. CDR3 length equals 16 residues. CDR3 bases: TGTGCCAGCAGTTTCGCCGGGACGAAGGCCAAAGAGACCCAGTACTTC. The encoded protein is CASSFAGTKAKETQYF.

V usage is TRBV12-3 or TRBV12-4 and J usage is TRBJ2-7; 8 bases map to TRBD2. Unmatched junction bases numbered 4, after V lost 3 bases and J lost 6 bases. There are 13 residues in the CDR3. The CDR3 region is CASSFGRAFEQYF. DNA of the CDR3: TGTGCCAGCAGTTTCGGGAGGGCCTTCGAGCAGTACTTC.